A selection of T cell receptor beta chains follows, all from one sample in a study of siplizumab effects on memory and regulatory T cells. The method was immunoSEQ multiplex PCR; TCRdb's version includes in-frame clones alone and lacks a portion of them. Of some 120,000 clones listed, 93% are singletons. Sequencing used non-Treg CD4+ T cells sorted from blood. The receptors were sampled from a human donor in good health. CDR3s include the opening cysteine and the closing phenylalanine or tryptophan. The order of the fields is J gene, D gene, V gene, clone size, CDR3 DNA, CDR3 protein. D genes are given only for firm matches. Clone size is given for some rows only: seen once, a few or many times, or a class if the clone is expanded.

J gene: TRBJ2-2; D gene: .; V gene: TRBV5-4; clone size: .; CDR3 DNA: TGTGCCAGCAGCTTGCTGTTAGCGCGGACCGGGGAGCTGTTTTTT; CDR3 protein: CASSLLLARTGELFF
J gene: TRBJ1-5; D gene: TRBD1; V gene: TRBV19; clone size: .; CDR3 DNA: TGTGCCAGTAGTATTGGGGGGACAGTCAATCAGCCCCAGCATTTT; CDR3 protein: CASSIGGTVNQPQHF
J gene: TRBJ1-1; D gene: TRBD1; V gene: TRBV30; clone size: .; CDR3 DNA: TGTGCCTGGACCCTGACCAGGGGGCTGGGCACTGAAGCTTTCTTT; CDR3 protein: CAWTLTRGLGTEAFF
J gene: TRBJ2-1; D gene: TRBD2; V gene: TRBV2; clone size: .; CDR3 DNA: TGTGCCATAGCGGGATTCGTCAATGAGCAGTTCTTC; CDR3 protein: CAIAGFVNEQFF
J gene: TRBJ2-2; D gene: .; V gene: TRBV6-5; clone size: .; CDR3 DNA: TGTGCCAGCAGTTTACGGAAGCCCCCTTACACCGGGGAGCTGTTTTTT; CDR3 protein: CASSLRKPPYTGELFF
J gene: TRBJ2-5; D gene: TRBD2; V gene: TRBV2; clone size: few; CDR3 DNA: TGTGCCAGCAGGACCTCGGAGCGGGGGGGCGGAGAGACCCAGTACTTC; CDR3 protein: CASRTSERGGGETQYF
J gene: TRBJ1-1; D gene: .; V gene: TRBV6-1; clone size: .; CDR3 DNA: TGTGCCAGCAAAAGGGCTGAAGCTTTCTTT; CDR3 protein: CASKRAEAFF
J gene: TRBJ1-5; D gene: TRBD1; V gene: TRBV23-1; clone size: .; CDR3 DNA: TGCGCCAGCAGTCAACCGACAGGGGAAGAAAGCAATCAGCCCCAGCATTTT; CDR3 protein: CASSQPTGEESNQPQHF
J gene: TRBJ2-1; D gene: .; V gene: TRBV11-2; clone size: few; CDR3 DNA: TGTGCCAGCAGCCCTCAAGGATTCGAGCAGTTCTTC; CDR3 protein: CASSPQGFEQFF
J gene: TRBJ1-3; D gene: .; V gene: TRBV6-5; clone size: .; CDR3 DNA: TGTGCCAGCAGTTCCCCGACAGTTTCAGGAAACACCATATATTTT; CDR3 protein: CASSSPTVSGNTIYF
J gene: TRBJ1-1; D gene: .; V gene: TRBV7-3; clone size: .; CDR3 DNA: TGTGCCAGCAGCTCCACCCGGCTCACTGAAGCTTTCTTT; CDR3 protein: CASSSTRLTEAFF
J gene: TRBJ1-2; D gene: .; V gene: TRBV28; clone size: .; CDR3 DNA: TGTGCCAGCAGTTTCGGGACTATGGGATATGGCTACACCTTC; CDR3 protein: CASSFGTMGYGYTF
J gene: TRBJ2-3; D gene: .; V gene: TRBV7-2; clone size: .; CDR3 DNA: TGTGCCAGCAGCCCCGACAAGGCAGATACGCAGTATTTT; CDR3 protein: CASSPDKADTQYF
J gene: TRBJ1-2; D gene: .; V gene: TRBV5-1; clone size: .; CDR3 DNA: TGCGCCAGCGGTCCCGGACACCCATCTTATGGCTACACCTTC; CDR3 protein: CASGPGHPSYGYTF
J gene: TRBJ1-6; D gene: TRBD1; V gene: TRBV5-1; clone size: .; CDR3 DNA: TGCGCCAGCAGCTTGGGCCCGGGACAGGGGGATTCACCCCTCCACTTT; CDR3 protein: CASSLGPGQGDSPLHF
J gene: TRBJ2-2; D gene: TRBD2; V gene: TRBV9; clone size: once; CDR3 DNA: TGTGCCAGCAGCGGGCGGGGGGACACCGGGGAGCTGTTTTTT; CDR3 protein: CASSGRGDTGELFF
J gene: TRBJ2-3; D gene: .; V gene: TRBV19; clone size: .; CDR3 DNA: TGTGCCAGTAGTATTGGGGCCTCCCCCACAGATACGCAGTATTTT; CDR3 protein: CASSIGASPTDTQYF
J gene: TRBJ1-2; D gene: .; V gene: TRBV19; clone size: .; CDR3 DNA: TGTGCCAGTAGTTCGTACGGACAGTCCCTCAACTATGGCTACACCTTC; CDR3 protein: CASSSYGQSLNYGYTF
J gene: TRBJ2-6; D gene: .; V gene: TRBV19; clone size: .; CDR3 DNA: TGTGCCAGTAGTATGGATTCCGTCTCTGGGGCCAACGTCCTGACTTTC; CDR3 protein: CASSMDSVSGANVLTF
J gene: TRBJ1-4; D gene: .; V gene: TRBV29-1; clone size: .; CDR3 DNA: TGCAGCGCCGGACCGTATAATGAAAAACTGTTTTTT; CDR3 protein: CSAGPYNEKLFF
J gene: TRBJ2-3; D gene: .; V gene: TRBV21-1; clone size: .; CDR3 DNA: TGTGCCAGCAGCAGGAGACGGACAGATACGCAGTATTTT; CDR3 protein: CASSRRRTDTQYF
J gene: TRBJ1-4; D gene: .; V gene: TRBV28; clone size: .; CDR3 DNA: TGTGCCAGCAGACCCTATGGAGGGGACAATGAAAAACTGTTTTTT; CDR3 protein: CASRPYGGDNEKLFF